The 28 T cell receptor beta chains below come from one sample, sequenced in a study of T-cell memory formation after mild COVID-19. Each CDR3 protein is one row after TCRdb ran MiXCR on the 5' RACE reads. This table has about 100,000 distinct CDR3 sequences, roughly 11% appearing once. Source material: PBMCs or a T cell subset sorted from them (not recorded which). The receptors shown here come from a man in his late teens or twenties who had mild COVID-19 (a few samples of this study predate the infection). Cell type and time point are not known.

CDR3 in DNA: TGTGCCAGCAGTTACTCGTCACAGGGAGTTGACTATGGCTACACCTTC. Amino acids: CASSYSSQGVDYGYTF. The chain employs TRBV6-5 and TRBJ1-2; perhaps TRBD1 as D (6 bases). Trimming removed 0 bases at V and 3 bases at J, with 14 bases between. CDR1 is MNHEY, CDR2 SVGAGI, per germline. The CDR3 covers 16 residues.

V is TRBV4-1 and J is TRBJ1-3; D not resolved. Germline loops: CDR1 MGHRA, CDR2 YSYEKL. This CDR3 has 15 amino acids. The ends were cut back, 1 base at V and 0 bases at J, with 7 bases in the middle. CDR3 protein: CASSQVGHSGNTIYF. CDR3 DNA sequence: TGCGCCAGCAGCCAAGTCGGTCACTCTGGAAACACCATATATTTT.

The table lists this clonotype with many counts. The chain joins TRBV9 to TRBJ2-7; TRBD2 agrees at 7 bases. CDR3 length: 15 amino acids. V shed 3 bases, J shed 2 bases, and the junction held 8 bases outside the gene matches. Germline V lookup: CDR1 SGDLS, CDR2 YYNGEE. For the CDR3, the DNA is TGTGCCAGCAGCGCAGGGCGGACTAGGGCCTACGAGCAGTACTTC. Translated, it gives CASSAGRTRAYEQYF.

Ten or more counts support this clonotype. The genes are TRBV4-3 and TRBJ2-7; tentative D call: TRBD2 (6 bases). CDR1 is LGHNA and CDR2 is YSLEER in the germline V gene. V lost 1 base to trimming and J lost 6 bases, with 19 bases between them. The CDR3 length is 16 residues. This chain's CDR3 is CASSQVRRGVPSEQYF. In DNA form, the CDR3 reads TGCGCCAGCAGCCAAGTAAGGCGGGGTGTCCCGAGCGAGCAGTACTTC.

The chain links TRBV19 to TRBJ1-1; tentatively, D is TRBD1 (5 bases). Germline V gene lookup returns CDR1 LNHDA and CDR2 SQIVND (reference sequence). Trimming pared 7 bases from V and 5 bases from J, leaving 11 bases between. This CDR3 region has 12 residues. The CDR3 region has the DNA TGTGCCAGTATGAGGGGCCGAACTGAAGCTTTCTTT. This sequence encodes CASMRGRTEAFF.

CDR3 loop: CASSLSFTLVDIQYF. The CDR3 nucleotides are TGTGCCAGCAGCTTATCGTTCACACTGGTGGACATTCAGTACTTC. The V gene is TRBV7-9, the J gene TRBJ2-4, with no clear D. The length of the CDR3 is 15 residues. Germline-derived CDR1 and CDR2 are SEHNR and FQNEAQ (reference sequence). Trimming took 2 bases from V and 8 from J, leaving 16 bases between them. The whole variable domain, remainder taken from reference TRBV7-9 and TRBJ2-4, is DTGVSQNPRHKITKRGQNVTFRCDPISEHNRLYWYRQTLGQGPEFLTYFQNEAQLEKSRLLSDRFSAERPKGSFSTLEIQRTEQGDSAMYLCASSLSFTLVDIQYFGAGTRLSVL.

There are a few counts of this clonotype. The chain is built from TRBV6-5 and TRBJ2-1; maybe TRBD1 (7 bases). The germline V gene has CDR1 MNHEY and CDR2 SVGAGI. The length of the CDR3 is 11 residues. V dropped 11 bases and J dropped 5 bases, with 10 bases sitting between them. In nucleotides, the CDR3 is TGTGCCGCCAGGGGGGACAATGAGCAGTTCTTC. It yields the protein CAARGDNEQFF.

The sample holds a few counts of this clonotype. The V gene is TRBV4-1, the J gene TRBJ2-5; no firm D call. Deletions cut 0 bases from V and 0 bases from J, with 5 bases between. The CDR3 spans 14 residues. CDR1 and CDR2 from the germline V gene are MGHRA and YSYEKL. CDR3 DNA sequence: TGCGCCAGCAGCCAAGAGGGGTACCAAGAGACCCAGTACTTC. Its protein product is CASSQEGYQETQYF.

This clonotype was detected a few times. The chain has TRBV5-6 and TRBJ2-3; 10 bases fit TRBD2. The V segment lost 1 base and the J segment 2 bases; nucleotides outside the gene matches: 4. The CDR3 loop spans 16 amino acids. Germline lookup yields CDR1 SGHDT and CDR2 YYEEEE. CDR3 in amino acids: CASSLSSGGYTDTQYF. The CDR3 nucleotides read TGTGCCAGCAGCTTGTCTAGCGGGGGATACACAGATACGCAGTATTTT.

V and J are TRBV23-1 and TRBJ2-7, with D perhaps assigned TRBD1 or TRBD2 (6 bases each). TRBV23-1 is labeled an ORF, and its function is uncertain. The CDR3 consists of 16 residues. Trimming took 0 bases from V and 5 from J, leaving 17 bases between them. The CDR3 here is CASSQSGGRGLDEQYV. CDR3 DNA: TGCGCCAGCAGTCAATCGGGGGGCAGGGGCCTCGACGAGCAGTACGTC.

The rearrangement links TRBV7-2 to TRBJ2-7; TRBD2 agrees at 8 bases. Germline assignment: CDR1 SGHTA and CDR2 FQGNSA. CDR3 length equals 13 residues. The J segment lost 3 bases and the V segment lost 5 bases, leaving 3 bases of the junction unmatched. CDR3: CASSPGGDYEQYF. Here the CDR3 DNA reads TGTGCCAGCAGCCCCGGGGGGGACTACGAGCAGTACTTC. The complete variable domain, with remaining parts taken from reference TRBV7-2 and TRBJ2-7, reads GAGVSQSPSNKVTEKGKDVELRCDPISGHTALYWYRQSLGQGLEFLIYFQGNSAPDKSGLPSDRFSAERTGGSVSTLTIQRTQQEDSAVYLCASSPGGDYEQYFGPGTRLTVT.

J is TRBJ2-2 and V is TRBV4-2, with 8 bases that match TRBD2. The CDR3 totals 16 residues. The V and J ends lost 0 bases and 7 bases, in that order; junction bases with no gene match: 7. Germline lookup yields CDR1 LGHNA and CDR2 YNFKEQ. The CDR3 sequence: CASSQDPGGELGELFF. Written as DNA, the CDR3 is TGTGCCAGCAGCCAAGATCCCGGGGGGGAACTCGGGGAGCTGTTTTTT.

The chain is built from TRBV12-3 or TRBV12-4 and TRBJ1-4; TRBD1 is a possible D gene (6 bases). Trimming cost V 7 bases and J 0 bases, with 18 bases left between them. The CDR3 is 17 residues long. In nucleotides, the CDR3 is TGTGCCAGCACCCTGCTAGGGGGACTAACAACTAATGAAAAACTGTTTTTT. Its translation is CASTLLGGLTTNEKLFF.

In its sample, this clonotype was seen a few times. This chain joins TRBV10-1 and TRBJ2-3; 9 bases fit TRBD1. The CDR3 spans 15 residues. After removal of 4 bases from V and 8 bases from J, the junction contained 10 bases not matched to a gene. Germline V CDR1 and CDR2: WNHNN, SYGVQD (reference sequence). Here the CDR3 reads CASSGDRVISGTQYF. The CDR3 nucleotides read TGCGCCAGCAGTGGGGACAGGGTTATTTCGGGTACGCAGTATTTT.

Many counts were recorded for this clonotype. The chain carries TRBV25-1 and TRBJ2-6; possibly TRBD1 for D (5 bases). CDR1 is MGHDK, CDR2 SYGVNS, per germline. The V and J ends lost 3 bases and 0 bases respectively, with 12 bases between them. This CDR3 has 17 residues. This CDR3 reads CASSDPRASSGANVLTF. In DNA, the CDR3 is TGTGCCAGCAGTGACCCCAGGGCCTCCTCTGGGGCCAACGTCCTGACTTTC. Complete variable domain (other parts from reference TRBV25-1 and TRBJ2-6): EADIYQTPRYLVIGTGKKITLECSQTMGHDKMYWYQQDPGMELHLIHYSYGVNSTEKGDLSSESTVSRIRTEHFPLTLESARPSHTSQYLCASSDPRASSGANVLTFGAGSRLTVL.

This clonotype occurred many times. The CDR3 region is CASSLTTGHTGELFF. CDR3 DNA: TGTGCCAGCAGCTTAACGACGGGGCACACCGGGGAGCTGTTTTTT. The chain uses TRBV7-3 and TRBJ2-2; D may correspond to TRBD1 or TRBD2 (5 bases each). V lost 0 bases and J lost 3, with 8 bases in between. Germline lookup yields CDR1 SGHTA and CDR2 FQGTGA. The CDR3 contains 15 residues. Drawing the rest from reference TRBV7-3 and TRBJ2-2, the complete variable domain is GAGVSQTPSNKVTEKGKYVELRCDPISGHTALYWYRQSLGQGPEFLIYFQGTGAADDSGLPNDRFFAVRPEGSVSTLKIQRTERGDSAVYLCASSLTTGHTGELFFGEGSRLTVL.

This clonotype has at least ten counts. J is TRBJ2-7 and V is TRBV7-9; TRBD1 is a possible D gene (5 bases). Germline values: CDR1 SEHNR, CDR2 FQNEAQ (reference sequence). The V and J ends lost 4 bases and 4 bases respectively, with 8 bases between them. This CDR3 region has 12 residues. The CDR3 DNA is TGTGCCAGCAGCTCGACAGAATACGAGCAGTACGTC. It encodes CASSSTEYEQYV.

This clonotype was observed a few times. The chain employs TRBV7-3 and TRBJ2-2; the match to TRBD1 covers 10 bases. The CDR3 covers 16 residues. Germline loops: CDR1 SGHTA, CDR2 FQGTGA. After removal of 6 bases from V and 0 bases from J, the junction contained 4 bases not matched to a gene. This CDR3 is CASSWTGGTNTGELFF. DNA for the CDR3: TGTGCCAGCAGTTGGACAGGGGGTACGAACACCGGGGAGCTGTTTTTT.

This sequence joins TRBV4-3 and TRBJ1-1; 7 nucleotides align to TRBD1. There are 15 residues in the CDR3. Germline V lookup: CDR1 LGHNA, CDR2 YSLEER. J was trimmed by 5 bases and V by 4 bases; bases with no gene match: 10. CDR3 nucleotide sequence: TGCGCCAGCAGCCTCCTAGGGGGCGTTGGAACTGAAGCTTTCTTT. Its translation is CASSLLGGVGTEAFF.

This clonotype showed up many times. The chain links TRBV7-9 to TRBJ1-1; TRBD1 agrees at 7 bases. CDR3 size: 16 residues. J was trimmed by 4 bases and V by 2 bases; bases with no gene match: 10. Germline CDR1 and CDR2: SEHNR and FQNEAQ (reference sequence). CDR3 loop: CASSLIFAGGGTEAFF. CDR3 bases: TGTGCCAGCAGCTTAATCTTCGCAGGGGGAGGCACTGAAGCTTTCTTT. The variable domain in full, completed from reference TRBV7-9 and TRBJ1-1, reads DTGVSQNPRHKITKRGQNVTFRCDPISEHNRLYWYRQTLGQGPEFLTYFQNEAQLEKSRLLSDRFSAERPKGSFSTLEIQRTEQGDSAMYLCASSLIFAGGGTEAFFGQGTRLTVV.

V and J are TRBV7-2 and TRBJ1-6, with TRBD1 identical over 9 bases. The length of the CDR3 is 16 residues. The J segment lost 8 bases and the V segment lost 5 bases, leaving 10 bases of the junction unmatched. From germline, CDR1 is SGHTA and CDR2 FQGNSA. CDR3 region: CASSVPHRGRDSPLHF. CDR3 DNA sequence: TGTGCCAGCAGCGTCCCTCACAGGGGGCGTGATTCACCCCTCCACTTT.

The chain employs TRBV14 and TRBJ1-2; 9 bases fit TRBD1. Germline CDR1 reads SGHDN; CDR2 reads FVKESK. The J segment lost 8 bases and the V segment lost 4 bases, leaving 11 bases of the junction unmatched. This CDR3 is built from 15 residues. CDR3 nucleotides: TGTGCCAGCAGCCTGACCGTGGGACAGGGAGAAGGCTACACCTTC. Translation gives CASSLTVGQGEGYTF.

The rearrangement links TRBV14 to TRBJ2-7, with D possibly TRBD2 on 6 matching bases. The CDR3 runs 13 residues. V was cut by 1 base and J by 7 bases, with 11 bases left in between. Per the germline V gene, CDR1 is SGHDN and CDR2 is FVKESK. The CDR3 spells CASSQVGGPEQYF. The CDR3 nucleotides read TGTGCCAGCAGCCAAGTGGGGGGACCTGAGCAGTACTTC.

This clonotype came up many times. The chain uses TRBV4-2 and TRBJ2-1; 7 bases are a match to TRBD2. The CDR3 runs to 16 residues. From germline, CDR1 is LGHNA and CDR2 YNFKEQ. V dropped 0 bases and J dropped 4; count of bases not matched to a gene: 6. The CDR3 DNA follows: TGTGCCAGCAGCCAAGATCTTGGGGGGGGATACAATGAGCAGTTCTTC. Translation: CASSQDLGGGYNEQFF.

The V gene is TRBV6-5, the J gene TRBJ1-3; unclear D gene. The CDR3 extends over 11 amino acids. V lost 11 bases and J lost 0, with 5 bases in between. Germline V CDR1 and CDR2: MNHEY, SVGAGI. CDR3 protein: CAAGSGNTIYF. The DNA of the CDR3 is TGTGCCGCGGGCTCTGGAAACACCATATATTTT.

In its sample, this clonotype was seen a few times. The rearrangement links TRBV20-1 to TRBJ1-1; no clear D gene. CDR1 is DFQATT, CDR2 SNEGSKA, per germline (reference sequence). Between the trimmed V and J ends, which lost 3 bases and 1 base, there was a span of 3 bases. This CDR3 region has 11 residues. The CDR3 DNA is TGCAGTGCTAGTCGGAACACTGAAGCTTTCTTT. Amino acid sequence: CSASRNTEAFF.

This clonotype was found a few times. This chain joins TRBV28 and TRBJ1-1; D is perhaps TRBD1 (5 bases). The V gene's germline CDR1 is MDHEN and CDR2 SYDVKM. CDR3 size: 14 residues. V gave up 3 bases and J gave up 0 bases, with 8 bases separating them. This CDR3 reads CASSFHRMNTEAFF. For the CDR3, the DNA is TGTGCCAGCAGTTTCCACAGGATGAACACTGAAGCTTTCTTT.

The chain has TRBV6-1 and TRBJ2-5; D not certain. In germline, CDR1 is MNHNS, CDR2 SASEGT. The CDR3 runs to 12 residues. V gave up 8 bases and J gave up 5 bases, with 12 bases separating them. CDR3 nucleotides: TGTGCCAGCCGTGGGTCGAGGGAGACCCAGTACTTC. It specifies CASRGSRETQYF.